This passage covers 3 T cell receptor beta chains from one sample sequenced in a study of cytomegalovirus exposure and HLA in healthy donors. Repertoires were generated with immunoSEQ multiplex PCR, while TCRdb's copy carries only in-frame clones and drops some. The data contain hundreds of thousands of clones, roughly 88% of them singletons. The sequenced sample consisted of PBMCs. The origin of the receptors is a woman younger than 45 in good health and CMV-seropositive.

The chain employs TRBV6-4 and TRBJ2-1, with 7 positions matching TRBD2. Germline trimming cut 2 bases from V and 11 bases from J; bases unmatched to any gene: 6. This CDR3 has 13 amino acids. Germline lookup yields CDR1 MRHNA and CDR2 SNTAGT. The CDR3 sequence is CASSDERRGKQFF. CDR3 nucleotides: TGTGCCAGCAGTGACGAGAGGCGGGGGAAGCAGTTCTTC.

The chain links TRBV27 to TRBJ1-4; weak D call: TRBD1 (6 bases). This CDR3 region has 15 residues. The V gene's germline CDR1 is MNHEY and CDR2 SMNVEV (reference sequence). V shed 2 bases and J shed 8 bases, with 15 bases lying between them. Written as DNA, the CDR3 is TGTGCCAGCAGTTTAATGGCAGGGGAAGTGGAAAAACTGTTTTTT. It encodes CASSLMAGEVEKLFF.

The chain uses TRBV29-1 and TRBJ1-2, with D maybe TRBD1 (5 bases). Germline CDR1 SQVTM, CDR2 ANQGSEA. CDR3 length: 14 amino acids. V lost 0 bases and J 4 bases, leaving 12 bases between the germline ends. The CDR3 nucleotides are TGCAGCGTTGAAGATGGGGCTGGGAGCTATGGCTACACCTTC. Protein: CSVEDGAGSYGYTF. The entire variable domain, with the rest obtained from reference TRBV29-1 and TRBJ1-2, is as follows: SAVISQKPSRDICQRGTSLTIQCQVDSQVTMMFWYRQQPGQSLTLIATANQGSEATYESGFVIDKFPISRPNLTFSTLTVSNMSPEDSSIYLCSVEDGAGSYGYTFGSGTRLTVV.